The TCR beta chain described here comes from a study of cytomegalovirus exposure and HLA in healthy donors. Germline values: CDR1 DFQATT, CDR2 SNEGSKA (reference sequence). With 5 bases removed from V and 0 bases from J, the gap between germline ends came to 4 bases. The CDR3 is 11 amino acids. PCR primers comprised 60 Vbeta and 13 Jbeta primers. Libraries were prepared by immunoSEQ multiplex PCR; TCRdb keeps only in-frame clonotypes and omits some of them. The sample holds 150,000 to 200,000 clones, just under 80% seen once. The chain carries TRBV20-1 and TRBJ2-5, with D unresolved. The clonotype comes from a young woman in good health and CMV-seropositive. Sequences were obtained from PBMCs. This CDR3 reads CSAQYQETQYF. In nucleotides, the CDR3 is TGCAGTGCTCAGTACCAAGAGACCCAGTACTTC.